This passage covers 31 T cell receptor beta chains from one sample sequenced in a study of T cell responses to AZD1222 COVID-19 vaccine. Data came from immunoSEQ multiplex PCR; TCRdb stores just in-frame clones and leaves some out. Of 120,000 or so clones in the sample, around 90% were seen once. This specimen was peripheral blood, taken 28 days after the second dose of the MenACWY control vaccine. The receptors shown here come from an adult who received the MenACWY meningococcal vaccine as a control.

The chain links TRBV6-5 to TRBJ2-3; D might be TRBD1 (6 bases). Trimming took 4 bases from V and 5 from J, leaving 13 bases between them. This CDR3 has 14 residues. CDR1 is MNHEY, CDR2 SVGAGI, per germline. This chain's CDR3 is CASSSPGQRDTQYF. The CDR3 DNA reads TGTGCCAGCAGTTCGCCGGGACAAAGAGATACGCAGTATTTT.

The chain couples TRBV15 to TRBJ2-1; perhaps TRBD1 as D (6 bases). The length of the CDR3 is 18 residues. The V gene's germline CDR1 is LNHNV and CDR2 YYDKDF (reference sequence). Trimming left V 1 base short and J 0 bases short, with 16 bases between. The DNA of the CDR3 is TGTGCCACCAGCAGAGTACACAGGGTCTTAGACTCCTACAATGAGCAGTTCTTC. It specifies CATSRVHRVLDSYNEQFF. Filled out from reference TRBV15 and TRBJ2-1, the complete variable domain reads DAMVIQNPRYQVTQFGKPVTLSCSQTLNHNVMYWYQQKSSQAPKLLFHYYDKDFNNEADTPDNFQSRRPNTSFCFLDIRSPGLGDTAMYLCATSRVHRVLDSYNEQFFGPGTRLTVL.

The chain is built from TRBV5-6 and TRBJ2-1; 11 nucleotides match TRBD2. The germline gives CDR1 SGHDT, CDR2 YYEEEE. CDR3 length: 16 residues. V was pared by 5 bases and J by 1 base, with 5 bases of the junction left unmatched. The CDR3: CASSLRTSGSYNEQFF. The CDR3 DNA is TGTGCCAGCAGTCTCCGGACTAGCGGGTCCTACAATGAGCAGTTCTTC.

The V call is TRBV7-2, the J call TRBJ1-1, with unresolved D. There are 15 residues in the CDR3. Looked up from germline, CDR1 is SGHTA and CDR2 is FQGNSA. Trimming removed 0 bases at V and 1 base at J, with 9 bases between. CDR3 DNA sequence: TGTGCCAGCAGCTTAGCGGTTTCCAAGAACACTGAAGCTTTCTTT. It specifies CASSLAVSKNTEAFF.

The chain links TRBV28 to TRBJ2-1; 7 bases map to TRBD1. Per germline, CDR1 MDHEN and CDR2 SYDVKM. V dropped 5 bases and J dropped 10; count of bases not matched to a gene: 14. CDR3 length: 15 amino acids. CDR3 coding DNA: TGTGCCAGCAGTGCGCCGGGACAGCTAAGGGGCGAGCAGTTCTTC. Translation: CASSAPGQLRGEQFF.

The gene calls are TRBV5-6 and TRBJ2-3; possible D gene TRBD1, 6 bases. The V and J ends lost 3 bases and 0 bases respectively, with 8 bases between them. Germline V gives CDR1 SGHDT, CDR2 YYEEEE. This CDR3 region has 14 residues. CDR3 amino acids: CASSSRGSTDTQYF. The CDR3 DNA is TGTGCCAGCAGCTCCAGGGGCAGCACAGATACGCAGTATTTT.

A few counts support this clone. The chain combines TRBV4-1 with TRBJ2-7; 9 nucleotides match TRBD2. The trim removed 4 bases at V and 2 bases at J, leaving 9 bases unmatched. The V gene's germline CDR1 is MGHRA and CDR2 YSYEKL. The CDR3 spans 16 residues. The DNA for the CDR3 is TGCGCCAGCAGCCTAGATGCGGGAGGGCTCCCCTACGAGCAGTACTTC. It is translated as CASSLDAGGLPYEQYF.

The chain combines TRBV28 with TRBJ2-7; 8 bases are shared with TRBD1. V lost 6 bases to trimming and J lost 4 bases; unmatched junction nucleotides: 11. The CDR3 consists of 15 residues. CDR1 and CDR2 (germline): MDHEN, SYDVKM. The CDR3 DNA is TGTGCCAGCAGCCCCCCAAGGCAGGGGGCTTACGAGCAGTACTTC. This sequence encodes CASSPPRQGAYEQYF.

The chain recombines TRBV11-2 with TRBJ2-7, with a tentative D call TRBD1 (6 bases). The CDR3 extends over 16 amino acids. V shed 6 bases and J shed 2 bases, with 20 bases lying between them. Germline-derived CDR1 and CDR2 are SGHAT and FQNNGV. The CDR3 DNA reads TGTGCCAGCAGAGACCCCTACCGGGACATTACCTACGAGCAGTACTTC. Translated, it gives CASRDPYRDITYEQYF.

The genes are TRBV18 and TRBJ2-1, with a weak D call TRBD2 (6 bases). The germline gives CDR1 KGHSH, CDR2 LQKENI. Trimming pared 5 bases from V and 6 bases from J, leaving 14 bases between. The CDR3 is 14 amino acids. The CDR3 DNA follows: TGTGCCAGCTCAGCTCCCGGGGGTTCCAATGAGCAGTTCTTC. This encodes CASSAPGGSNEQFF.

CDR3 region: CATSSGPSYQETQYF. The CDR3 DNA reads as TGTGCCACTTCTTCAGGACCTTCGTACCAAGAGACCCAGTACTTC. V usage is TRBV6-5 and J usage is TRBJ2-5; D uncertain. The ends were cut back, 10 bases at V and 0 bases at J, with 18 bases in the middle. Per germline, CDR1 MNHEY and CDR2 SVGAGI. The CDR3 has 15 amino acids.

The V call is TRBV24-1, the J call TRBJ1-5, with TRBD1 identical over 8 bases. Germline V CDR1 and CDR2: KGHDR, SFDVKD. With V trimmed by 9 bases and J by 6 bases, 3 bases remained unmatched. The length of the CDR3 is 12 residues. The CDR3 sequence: CATSTGVQPQHF. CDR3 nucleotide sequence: TGTGCCACCTCGACAGGGGTTCAGCCCCAGCATTTT.

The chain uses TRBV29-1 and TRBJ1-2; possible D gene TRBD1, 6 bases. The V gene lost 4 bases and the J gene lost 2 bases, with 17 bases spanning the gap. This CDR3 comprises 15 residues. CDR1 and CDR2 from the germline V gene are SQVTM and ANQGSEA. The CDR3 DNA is TGCAGCGTTGTCCAAGGGGGGGCGGTCAACTATGGCTACACCTTC. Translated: CSVVQGGAVNYGYTF.

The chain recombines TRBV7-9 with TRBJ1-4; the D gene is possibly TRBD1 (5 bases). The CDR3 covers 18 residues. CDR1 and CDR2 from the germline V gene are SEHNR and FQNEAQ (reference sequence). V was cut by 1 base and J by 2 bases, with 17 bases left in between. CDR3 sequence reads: CASSLVLDGSGTNEKLFF. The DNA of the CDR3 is TGTGCCAGCAGCTTAGTACTCGACGGTTCAGGGACTAATGAAAAACTGTTTTTT.

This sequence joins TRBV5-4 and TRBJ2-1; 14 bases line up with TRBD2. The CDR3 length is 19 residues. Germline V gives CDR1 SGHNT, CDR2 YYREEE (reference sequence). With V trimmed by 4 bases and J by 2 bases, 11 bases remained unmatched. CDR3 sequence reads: CASSRPGLAGVIPYNEQFF. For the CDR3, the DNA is TGTGCCAGCAGCCGACCGGGACTAGCGGGAGTAATCCCCTACAATGAGCAGTTCTTC.

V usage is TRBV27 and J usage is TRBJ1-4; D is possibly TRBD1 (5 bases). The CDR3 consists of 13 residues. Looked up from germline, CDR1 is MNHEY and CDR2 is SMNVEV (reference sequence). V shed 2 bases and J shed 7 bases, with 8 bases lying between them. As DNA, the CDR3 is TGTGCCAGCAGTTTACAGGGAGGTGAAAAACTGTTTTTT. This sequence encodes CASSLQGGEKLFF.

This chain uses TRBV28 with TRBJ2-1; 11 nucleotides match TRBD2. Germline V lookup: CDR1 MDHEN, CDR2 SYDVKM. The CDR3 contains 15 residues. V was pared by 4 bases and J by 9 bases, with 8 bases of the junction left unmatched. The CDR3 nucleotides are TGTGCCAGCAGTTCCCTAGCGGGAGGATTGGTTGAGCAGTTCTTC. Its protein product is CASSSLAGGLVEQFF.

Written as DNA, the CDR3 is TGTGCCAGCAGTCTTACAGGGGCGAACACTGAAGCTTTCTTT. This encodes CASSLTGANTEAFF. The chain has TRBV2 and TRBJ1-1; TRBD1 aligns across 7 bases. V dropped 5 bases and J dropped 1; count of bases not matched to a gene: 4. The CDR3 runs to 14 residues. Germline V gives CDR1 SNHLY, CDR2 FYNNEI.

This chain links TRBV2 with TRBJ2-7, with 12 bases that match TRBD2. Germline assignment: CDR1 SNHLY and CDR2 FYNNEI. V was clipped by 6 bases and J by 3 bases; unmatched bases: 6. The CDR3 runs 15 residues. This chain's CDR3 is CASRFRTSGDYEQYF. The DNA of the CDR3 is TGTGCCAGCAGGTTTCGGACTAGCGGGGACTACGAGCAGTACTTC.

The CDR3 coding sequence is TGTGCCAGCAGCTTAAAGCTACAGGGAAAGGGTCAGAGTTGGGATGAGCAGTTCTTC. Translation: CASSLKLQGKGQSWDEQFF. The rearrangement joins TRBV7-6 to TRBJ2-1, with D possibly TRBD1 on 6 matching bases. There are 19 residues in the CDR3. The V gene's germline CDR1 is SGHVS and CDR2 FNYEAQ. V shed 2 bases and J shed 8 bases, with 28 bases lying between them.

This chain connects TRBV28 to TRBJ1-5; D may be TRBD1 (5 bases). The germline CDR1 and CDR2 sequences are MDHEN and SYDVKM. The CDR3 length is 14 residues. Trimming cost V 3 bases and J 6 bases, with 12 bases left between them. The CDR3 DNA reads TGTGCCAGCAGTTTCCGCGGGGCGGGTCAGCCCCAGCATTTT. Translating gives CASSFRGAGQPQHF.

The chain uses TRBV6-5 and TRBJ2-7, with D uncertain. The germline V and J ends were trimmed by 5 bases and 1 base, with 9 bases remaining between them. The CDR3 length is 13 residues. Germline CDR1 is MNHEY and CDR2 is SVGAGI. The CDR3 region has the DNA TGTGCCAGCAGTACTGAAAAATCCTACGAGCAGTACTTC. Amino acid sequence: CASSTEKSYEQYF.

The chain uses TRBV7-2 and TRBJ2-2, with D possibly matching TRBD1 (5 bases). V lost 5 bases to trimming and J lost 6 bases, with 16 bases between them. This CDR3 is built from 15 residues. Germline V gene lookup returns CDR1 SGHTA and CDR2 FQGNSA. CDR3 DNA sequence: TGTGCCAGCAGCCTCTACTCCTCAGGGCCCGGGGAGCTGTTTTTT. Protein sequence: CASSLYSSGPGELFF.

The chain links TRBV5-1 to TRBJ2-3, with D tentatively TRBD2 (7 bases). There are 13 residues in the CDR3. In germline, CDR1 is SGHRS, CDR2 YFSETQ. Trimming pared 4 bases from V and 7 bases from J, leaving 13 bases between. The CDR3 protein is CASSAGAGYTQYF. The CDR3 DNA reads TGCGCCAGCAGCGCGGGGGCCGGTTATACGCAGTATTTT.

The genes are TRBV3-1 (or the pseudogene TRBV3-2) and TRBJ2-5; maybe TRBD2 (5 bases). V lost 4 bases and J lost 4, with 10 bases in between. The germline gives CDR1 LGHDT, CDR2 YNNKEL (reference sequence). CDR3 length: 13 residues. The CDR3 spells CASSRLGGETQYF. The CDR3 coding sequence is TGTGCCAGCAGCCGGCTTGGAGGAGAGACCCAGTACTTC.

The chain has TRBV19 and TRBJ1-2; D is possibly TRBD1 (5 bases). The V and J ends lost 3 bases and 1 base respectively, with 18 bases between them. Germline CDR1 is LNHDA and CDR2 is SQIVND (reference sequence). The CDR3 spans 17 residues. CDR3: CASSISALGQGNYGYTF. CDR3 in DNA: TGTGCCAGTAGTATCTCAGCTCTCGGGCAGGGTAACTATGGCTACACCTTC.

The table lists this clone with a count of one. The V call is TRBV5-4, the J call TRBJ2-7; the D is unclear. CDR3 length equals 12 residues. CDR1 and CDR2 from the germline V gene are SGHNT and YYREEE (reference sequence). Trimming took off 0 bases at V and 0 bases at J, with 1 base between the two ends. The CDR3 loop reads CASSLASYEQYF. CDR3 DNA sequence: TGTGCCAGCAGCTTGGCCTCCTACGAGCAGTACTTC.

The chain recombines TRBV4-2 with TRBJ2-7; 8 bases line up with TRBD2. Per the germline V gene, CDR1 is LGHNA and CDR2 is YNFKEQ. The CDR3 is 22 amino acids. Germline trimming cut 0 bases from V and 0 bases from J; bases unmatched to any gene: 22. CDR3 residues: CASSQDTWTHRLANPFSYEQYV. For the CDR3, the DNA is TGTGCCAGCAGCCAAGATACCTGGACACACCGACTAGCGAATCCATTCTCCTACGAGCAGTACGTC.

The CDR3 protein is CASSTFPGQGVYEQYF. The CDR3 DNA sequence: TGTGCCAGCAGCACCTTCCCGGGACAGGGGGTCTACGAGCAGTACTTC. V gene TRBV7-8 combines with J gene TRBJ2-7; 11 positions match TRBD1. The V gene end was trimmed by 5 bases and the J gene end by 3 bases; junction bases not matched to a gene: 9. Germline-derived CDR1 and CDR2 are SGHVS and FQNEAQ. This CDR3 is built from 16 residues. Together with reference TRBV7-8 and TRBJ2-7, the CDR3 gives the full variable domain: GAGVSQSPRYKVAKRGQDVALRCDPISGHVSLFWYQQALGQGPEFLTYFQNEAQLDKSGLPSDRFFAERPEGSVSTLKIQRTQQEDSAVYLCASSTFPGQGVYEQYFGPGTRLTVT.

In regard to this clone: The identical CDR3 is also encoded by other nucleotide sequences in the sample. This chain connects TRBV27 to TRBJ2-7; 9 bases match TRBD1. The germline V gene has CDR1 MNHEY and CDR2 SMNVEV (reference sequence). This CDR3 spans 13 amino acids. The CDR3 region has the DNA TGTGCTAGCAGTACGGGACAGGGTTACGAGCAGTACGTC. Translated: CASSTGQGYEQYV.

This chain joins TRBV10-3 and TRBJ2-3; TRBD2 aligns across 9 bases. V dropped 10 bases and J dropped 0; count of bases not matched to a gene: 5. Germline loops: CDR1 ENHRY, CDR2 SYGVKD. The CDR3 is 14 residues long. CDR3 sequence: CASQRGASTDTQYF. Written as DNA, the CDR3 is TGTGCCAGTCAGCGGGGGGCCAGCACAGATACGCAGTATTTT.